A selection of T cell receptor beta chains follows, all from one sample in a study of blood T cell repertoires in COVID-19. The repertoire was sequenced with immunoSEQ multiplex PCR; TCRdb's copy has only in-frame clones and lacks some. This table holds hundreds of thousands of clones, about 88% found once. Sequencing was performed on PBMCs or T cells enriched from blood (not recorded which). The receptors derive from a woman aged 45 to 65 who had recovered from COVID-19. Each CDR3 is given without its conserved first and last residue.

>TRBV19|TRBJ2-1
ASSISLADEQF
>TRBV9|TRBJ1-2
ASSVAWGTREGYT
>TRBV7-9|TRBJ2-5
ASSWDRGETQY
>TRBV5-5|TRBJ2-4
ASSYGDRGLDIQY
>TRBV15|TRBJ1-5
ATSRSGYDQPQH
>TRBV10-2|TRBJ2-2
ASSDWSTRTGELF
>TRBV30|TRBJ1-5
AWSALQGAGPQH
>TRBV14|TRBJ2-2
ASSQGTPTNTGELF
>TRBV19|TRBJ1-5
ASSVENNLGNQPQH
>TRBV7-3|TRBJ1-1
ASSPGPLRGNTEVF
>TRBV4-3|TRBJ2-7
ASSQGLASGYEQY
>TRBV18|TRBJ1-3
ASSRPRLRTGNTIY
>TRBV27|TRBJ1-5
ASRLTGSNQPQH
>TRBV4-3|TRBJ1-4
ASSQVGTGWGEKLF
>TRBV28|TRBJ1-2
ASSPGQLTNYGYT
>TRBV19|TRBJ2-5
ASSGAGLAEETQY
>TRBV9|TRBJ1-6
ASSVDISSYNSPLH
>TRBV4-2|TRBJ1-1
ASSQAGEAF
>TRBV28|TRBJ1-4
ASSITRSRGANEKLF
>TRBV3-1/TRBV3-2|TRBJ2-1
ASSQLAGSYNEQF
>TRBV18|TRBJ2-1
ASSPLTIDEQF
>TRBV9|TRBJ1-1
ASSVVGQGATEAF
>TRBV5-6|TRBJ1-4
ASSPGITTNEKLF
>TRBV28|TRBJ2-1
ASSLGAYNEQF
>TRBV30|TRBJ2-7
AWSRIAGEVHEQY
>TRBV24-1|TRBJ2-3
ATSEQYGDTQY
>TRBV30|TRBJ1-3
AWSVLNSGNTIY
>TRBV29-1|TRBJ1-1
SVERQVTEAF
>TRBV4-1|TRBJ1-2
ASSHRLTNGYT
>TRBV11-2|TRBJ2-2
ASSLAGGVSGELF
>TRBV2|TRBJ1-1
ASREGIAEAF
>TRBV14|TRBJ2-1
ASSPSGTGDNEQF
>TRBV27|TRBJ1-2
ASSLIQGAGGYT
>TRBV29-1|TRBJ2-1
SISDNEQF
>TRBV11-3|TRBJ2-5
ASSLFSTETQY
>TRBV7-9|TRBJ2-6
ASSPRQGETNVLT
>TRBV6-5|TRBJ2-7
ASSYGGQKTYEQY
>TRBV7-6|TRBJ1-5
ASSLAAGSNQPQH
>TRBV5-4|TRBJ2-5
ASSDRGAQETQY
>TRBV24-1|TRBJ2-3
ATSDTRVDTQY
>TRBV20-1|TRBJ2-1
SASDSSYNEQF
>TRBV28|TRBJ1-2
ASRGPGGGYT
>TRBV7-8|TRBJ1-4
ASSLNPNGQGNEKLF
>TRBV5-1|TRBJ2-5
ASSKGLADLETQY
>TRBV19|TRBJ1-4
ASSTGLTPTNEKLF
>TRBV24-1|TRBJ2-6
AIGDSGANVLT
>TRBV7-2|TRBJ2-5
ASNKGLAGVETQY
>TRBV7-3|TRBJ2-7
ASSLGWSYSYYEQY
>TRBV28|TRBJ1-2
ASSQTGRYGYT
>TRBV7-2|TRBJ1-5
ASSLDAGVDQPQH
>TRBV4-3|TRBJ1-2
ASSQVRGAVYGYT